This T cell receptor beta chain was captured by sequencing in a study of blood T cells in healthy people across ages. The study's findings and limits: With age, beta diversity per million T cells declined roughly linearly, significantly by approximately 40. Possibly confounding the expanded clonotype changes was the fact that donor CMV status was unknown.

A single count supports this clonotype. The antigen remains undetermined. Through a sample-barcoded 5' primer and a J-beta primer mix, a second PCR was run for roughly 6 to 11 cycles. TCRdb fed the 5' RACE reads into MiXCR, producing one record per CDR3 protein. Here the sample spans 650,000 or so distinct CDR3 sequences, around 52% being singletons. Per the germline V gene, CDR1 is MNHEY and CDR2 is SVGAGI. The CDR3 sequence is 15 residues long. Trimming at V came to 6 bases and at J to 1 base, leaving 8 bases not matched to a gene. The J gene is TRBJ2-7, the V gene TRBV6-5, with TRBD1 matching over 8 bases. The sequence was obtained from a woman at least 80 years old in good health. Sequencing was performed on blood. The CDR3 sequence is CASSLDRVSSYEQYF. For the CDR3, the DNA is TGTGCCAGCAGCCTGGACAGGGTATCTTCCTACGAGCAGTACTTC.